A selection of T cell receptor beta chains follows, all from one sample in a study of identical twins. TCRdb re-called the 5' RACE reads with MiXCR, one entry per CDR3 protein. The table has around 490,000 distinct CDR3 sequences, around 22% seen once. These data are also associated with another study on yellow fever vaccine responses in identical twins.

Sequenced: CD4+ T cells sorted from blood. These TCRs come from a woman between 18 and 29 years old in good health. CDR3s include the opening cysteine and the closing phenylalanine or tryptophan. A D gene is named only where the DNA matches it firmly. A clone size is listed for some rows: how often the clone was seen (once, few, many), or a class if it is expanded.

V gene	clone size	D gene	J gene	CDR3 protein	CDR3 DNA
TRBV2	few	NA	TRBJ2-2	CASSAGTSNTGELFF	TGTGCCAGCAGCGCGGGGACTTCGAACACCGGGGAGCTGTTTTTT
TRBV20-1	NA	NA	TRBJ1-1	CSGTGQTVVTEAFF	TGCAGTGGCACGGGCCAGACGGTGGTTACTGAAGCTTTCTTT
TRBV18	NA	NA	TRBJ2-5	CASSPPPPQETQYF	TGTGCCAGCTCACCACCTCCCCCACAAGAGACCCAGTACTTC
TRBV12-3/TRBV12-4	few	NA	TRBJ1-1	CASSFGADTEAFF	TGTGCCAGCAGTTTTGGGGCGGACACTGAAGCTTTCTTT
TRBV20-1	NA	TRBD2	TRBJ2-1	CSARAGGAYNEQFF	TGCAGTGCAAGAGCGGGAGGAGCCTACAATGAGCAGTTCTTC
TRBV9	few	NA	TRBJ1-4	CASSVGQGPAREKLFF	TGTGCCAGCAGCGTAGGGCAAGGACCGGCCCGCGAAAAACTGTTTTTT
TRBV7-9	NA	NA	TRBJ1-2	CASSPDGDLTYGYTF	TGTGCCAGCAGCCCTGACGGGGACTTAACCTATGGCTACACCTTC
TRBV11-2	NA	NA	TRBJ2-3	CASSLGGGDSLSTDTQYF	TGTGCCAGCAGCCTAGGGGGAGGGGACAGCCTAAGCACAGATACGCAGTATTTT
TRBV18	NA	TRBD1	TRBJ2-2	CASSPATGTGNTGELFF	TGTGCCAGCTCACCGGCCACCGGGACAGGAAACACCGGGGAGCTGTTTTTT
TRBV12-3/TRBV12-4	many	NA	TRBJ2-1	CASSFRARVDYNEQFF	TGTGCCAGCAGTTTCAGGGCTAGGGTAGACTACAATGAGCAGTTCTTC
TRBV20-1	few	NA	TRBJ1-4	CSAFRGVNEKLFF	TGCAGTGCTTTCAGGGGCGTTAATGAAAAACTGTTTTTT
TRBV7-2	NA	NA	TRBJ1-1	CASSGGQGRTEAFF	TGTGCCAGCAGCGGGGGGCAGGGGAGAACTGAAGCTTTCTTT
TRBV12-3/TRBV12-4	many	NA	TRBJ1-1	CASSETRGSTEAFF	TGTGCCAGCAGTGAAACTCGCGGATCGACTGAAGCTTTCTTT
TRBV20-1	NA	NA	TRBJ2-7	CSASAAYEQYF	TGCAGTGCTAGCGCAGCCTACGAGCAGTACTTC
TRBV4-2	NA	NA	TRBJ1-3	CASKLTVSGNTIYF	TGTGCCAGCAAGTTGACAGTGTCTGGAAACACCATATATTTT
TRBV29-1	NA	NA	TRBJ1-1	CSVVRVVDTEAFF	TGCAGCGTTGTCCGGGTCGTAGACACTGAAGCTTTCTTT
TRBV9	many	NA	TRBJ2-3	CASSVSGTTDTQYF	TGTGCCAGCAGCGTCTCTGGCACGACAGATACGCAGTATTTT
TRBV5-1	few	NA	TRBJ2-1	CASSPDGSDYNEQFF	TGCGCCAGCAGCCCGGACGGTAGCGACTACAATGAGCAGTTCTTC
TRBV2	NA	NA	TRBJ2-2	CASSPGTFFGELFF	TGTGCCAGCAGCCCAGGGACTTTCTTTGGGGAGCTGTTTTTT
TRBV5-1	few	NA	TRBJ2-7	CASSYDGALTYEQYF	TGCGCCAGCAGCTATGACGGGGCCCTTACCTACGAGCAGTACTTC
TRBV12-3/TRBV12-4	medium-sized	NA	TRBJ1-1	CASSFERRLNTEAFF	TGTGCCAGCAGTTTCGAAAGGCGACTGAACACTGAAGCTTTCTTT
TRBV6-5	many	NA	TRBJ1-1	CASSYSQGMNTEAFF	TGTGCCAGCAGTTACTCACAGGGAATGAACACTGAAGCTTTCTTT
TRBV24-1	many	NA	TRBJ2-4	CATSDANALAKNIQYF	TGTGCCACCAGTGATGCCAACGCGCTAGCCAAAAACATTCAGTACTTC
TRBV29-1	NA	NA	TRBJ1-2	CSTRDIANYGYTF	TGCAGCACCCGGGACATTGCTAACTATGGCTACACCTTC
TRBV20-1	NA	NA	TRBJ2-7	CSAHTGTEQYF	TGCAGTGCTCATACAGGGACCGAGCAGTACTTC
TRBV12-3/TRBV12-4	NA	NA	TRBJ2-3	CASSLDTTDTQYF	TGTGCCAGCAGTTTAGACACCACAGATACGCAGTATTTT
TRBV10-3	NA	TRBD2	TRBJ2-7	CAISVGLAGNEQYF	TGTGCCATCAGCGTTGGACTAGCGGGAAATGAGCAGTACTTC